This is a list of T cell receptor beta chains from one sample in a study of blood T cell repertoires in COVID-19. TCRdb keeps only in-frame clones here, not all; method: immunoSEQ multiplex PCR. The table shows 240,000 or so clones, with approximately 86% occurring only once. The specimen sequenced was PBMCs or T cells enriched from blood (not recorded which). These receptors were collected from a woman between 35 and 50 years old with acute COVID-19. Both conserved end residues are part of each CDR3. Each record gives: J gene, D gene, V gene, clone size, CDR3 protein, CDR3 DNA. The D gene is left open where the match is weak. The size of a clone is reported for some rows only, either as once, few or many, or as a class for expanded clones.

J gene: TRBJ2-2; D gene: TRBD2; V gene: TRBV5-1; clone size: -; CDR3 protein: CASSSPHGAGGANTGELFF; CDR3 DNA: TGCGCCAGCAGCTCCCCCCATGGGGCGGGAGGAGCGAACACCGGGGAGCTGTTTTTT
J gene: TRBJ2-1; D gene: TRBD2; V gene: TRBV18; clone size: -; CDR3 protein: CASLTSGSYNEQFF; CDR3 DNA: TGTGCCAGCCTTACTAGCGGATCCTACAATGAGCAGTTCTTC
J gene: TRBJ2-2; D gene: TRBD2; V gene: TRBV2; clone size: -; CDR3 protein: CASSESSGIGGELFF; CDR3 DNA: TGTGCCAGCAGTGAGTCTAGCGGGATTGGCGGGGAGCTGTTTTTT
J gene: TRBJ1-2; D gene: TRBD1; V gene: TRBV27; clone size: once; CDR3 protein: CASRPGTGTDGYTF; CDR3 DNA: TGTGCCAGTCGTCCGGGGACAGGGACGGATGGCTACACCTTC
J gene: TRBJ1-1; D gene: -; V gene: TRBV2; clone size: -; CDR3 protein: CASTLQTTRNTEAFF; CDR3 DNA: TGTGCCAGCACTTTGCAGACTACCCGAAACACTGAAGCTTTCTTT
J gene: TRBJ2-1; D gene: TRBD1; V gene: TRBV9; clone size: once; CDR3 protein: CASSTDREEGNEQFF; CDR3 DNA: TGTGCCAGCAGCACCGACAGGGAAGAGGGGAATGAGCAGTTCTTC
J gene: TRBJ1-2; D gene: TRBD1; V gene: TRBV5-4; clone size: -; CDR3 protein: CASTYRRQGSYGYTF; CDR3 DNA: TGTGCCAGCACGTACCGCCGACAGGGCAGCTATGGCTACACCTTC
J gene: TRBJ2-7; D gene: -; V gene: TRBV7-8; clone size: -; CDR3 protein: CASSLPSTREQYF; CDR3 DNA: TGTGCCAGCAGCTTACCGTCTACTCGGGAGCAGTACTTC
J gene: TRBJ2-1; D gene: TRBD1; V gene: TRBV5-1; clone size: -; CDR3 protein: CASSLAGGNLHNEQFF; CDR3 DNA: TGCGCCAGCAGCTTGGCAGGGGGAAATCTCCACAATGAGCAGTTCTTC
J gene: TRBJ2-5; D gene: TRBD1; V gene: TRBV29-1; clone size: -; CDR3 protein: CSGGQGQETQYF; CDR3 DNA: TGCAGCGGCGGACAGGGCCAAGAGACCCAGTACTTC
J gene: TRBJ2-5; D gene: -; V gene: TRBV7-2; clone size: -; CDR3 protein: CASSATGPETQYF; CDR3 DNA: TGTGCCAGCAGCGCCACAGGGCCAGAGACCCAGTACTTC
J gene: TRBJ1-2; D gene: -; V gene: TRBV4-2; clone size: few; CDR3 protein: CASSQDRNSYGYTF; CDR3 DNA: TGTGCCAGCAGCCAAGATAGGAACAGCTATGGCTACACCTTC
J gene: TRBJ1-2; D gene: -; V gene: TRBV5-4; clone size: -; CDR3 protein: CASSSRAYGYTF; CDR3 DNA: TGTGCCAGCAGCTCCAGGGCCTATGGCTACACCTTC
J gene: TRBJ1-1; D gene: -; V gene: TRBV19; clone size: -; CDR3 protein: CASSTEWGVSTEAFF; CDR3 DNA: TGTGCCAGTAGTACGGAATGGGGAGTGAGTACTGAAGCTTTCTTT
J gene: TRBJ2-2; D gene: TRBD1; V gene: TRBV5-1; clone size: -; CDR3 protein: CASSSRDRGTGELFF; CDR3 DNA: TGCGCCAGCAGCTCCCGGGACAGGGGGACCGGGGAGCTGTTTTTT
J gene: TRBJ2-3; D gene: TRBD2; V gene: TRBV29-1; clone size: -; CDR3 protein: CSVGKRGHTDTQYF; CDR3 DNA: TGCAGCGTTGGGAAGCGGGGGCACACAGATACGCAGTATTTT
J gene: TRBJ1-1; D gene: TRBD1; V gene: TRBV5-1; clone size: -; CDR3 protein: CASSAGRQGGTEAFF; CDR3 DNA: TGCGCCAGCAGCGCGGGGCGACAGGGCGGGACTGAAGCTTTCTTT
J gene: TRBJ1-2; D gene: TRBD1; V gene: TRBV14; clone size: -; CDR3 protein: CASTPGGQGHDGYTF; CDR3 DNA: TGTGCCAGCACCCCTGGGGGACAGGGACATGATGGCTACACCTTC
J gene: TRBJ2-3; D gene: TRBD2; V gene: TRBV7-3; clone size: -; CDR3 protein: CASSLLAGDTDTQYF; CDR3 DNA: TGTGCCAGCAGCCTACTAGCGGGGGACACAGATACGCAGTATTTT
J gene: TRBJ2-7; D gene: TRBD2; V gene: TRBV10-3; clone size: -; CDR3 protein: CAISDPYWSPGSIGTSVYEQYF; CDR3 DNA: TGTGCCATCAGTGATCCCTACTGGTCCCCCGGAAGTATCGGGACTAGCGTATACGAGCAGTACTTC
J gene: TRBJ2-7; D gene: TRBD2; V gene: TRBV14; clone size: -; CDR3 protein: CASSPLTSGRYEQYF; CDR3 DNA: TGTGCCAGCAGCCCACTAACTAGCGGGAGATACGAGCAGTACTTC
J gene: TRBJ2-5; D gene: -; V gene: TRBV28; clone size: -; CDR3 protein: CASSYGQEGETQYF; CDR3 DNA: TGTGCCAGCAGTTACGGACAGGAGGGAGAGACCCAGTACTTC
J gene: TRBJ1-5; D gene: -; V gene: TRBV15; clone size: -; CDR3 protein: CATSRDPGQPQHF; CDR3 DNA: TGTGCCACCAGCAGAGACCCCGGGCAGCCCCAGCATTTT
J gene: TRBJ2-2; D gene: -; V gene: TRBV5-1; clone size: -; CDR3 protein: CASSLNRADTGELFF; CDR3 DNA: TGCGCCAGCAGCTTGAACAGGGCTGACACCGGGGAGCTGTTTTTT
J gene: TRBJ1-4; D gene: TRBD1; V gene: TRBV10-3; clone size: -; CDR3 protein: CATATGSGVTNEKLFF; CDR3 DNA: TGTGCCACAGCGACAGGGAGTGGGGTCACTAATGAAAAACTGTTTTTT
J gene: TRBJ2-5; D gene: -; V gene: TRBV24-1; clone size: once; CDR3 protein: CATSEGTPETQYF; CDR3 DNA: TGTGCCACCAGTGAAGGGACACCTGAGACCCAGTACTTC
J gene: TRBJ2-5; D gene: -; V gene: TRBV9; clone size: -; CDR3 protein: CASSVMGGRTQETQYF; CDR3 DNA: TGTGCCAGCAGCGTAATGGGGGGAAGAACCCAAGAGACCCAGTACTTC
J gene: TRBJ2-7; D gene: TRBD1; V gene: TRBV15; clone size: -; CDR3 protein: CATSTNQGVSYEQYF; CDR3 DNA: TGTGCCACCAGCACAAATCAGGGGGTCTCCTACGAGCAGTACTTC
J gene: TRBJ2-5; D gene: TRBD1; V gene: TRBV15; clone size: -; CDR3 protein: CATSSRSTGGRETQYF; CDR3 DNA: TGTGCCACCAGCAGCCGCAGTACAGGGGGCAGGGAGACCCAGTACTTC
J gene: TRBJ2-7; D gene: TRBD2; V gene: TRBV5-1; clone size: -; CDR3 protein: CASSLVTSGRLNEQYF; CDR3 DNA: TGCGCCAGCAGCTTGGTTACTAGCGGGAGGTTGAACGAGCAGTACTTC
J gene: TRBJ2-1; D gene: TRBD1; V gene: TRBV30; clone size: -; CDR3 protein: CAWVTGGQGFDEQFF; CDR3 DNA: TGTGCCTGGGTGACCGGTGGACAGGGGTTCGATGAGCAGTTCTTC
J gene: TRBJ2-1; D gene: -; V gene: TRBV29-1; clone size: once; CDR3 protein: CSTNKQGIGGDNEQFF; CDR3 DNA: TGCAGCACAAACAAGCAGGGAATCGGTGGGGACAATGAGCAGTTCTTC
J gene: TRBJ2-5; D gene: TRBD2; V gene: TRBV10-1; clone size: -; CDR3 protein: CASSETTSAQETQYF; CDR3 DNA: TGCGCCAGCAGTGAAACTACTAGCGCCCAAGAGACCCAGTACTTC
J gene: TRBJ2-7; D gene: -; V gene: TRBV4-1; clone size: -; CDR3 protein: CASSQEDGSSLEQYF; CDR3 DNA: TGCGCCAGCAGCCAGGAAGACGGGAGTTCCCTCGAGCAGTACTTC
J gene: TRBJ1-4; D gene: -; V gene: TRBV25-1; clone size: -; CDR3 protein: CASSDQFNEKLFF; CDR3 DNA: TGTGCCAGCAGTGATCAGTTTAATGAAAAACTGTTTTTT
J gene: TRBJ2-3; D gene: -; V gene: TRBV6-4; clone size: -; CDR3 protein: CASNPTGAADTQYF; CDR3 DNA: TGTGCCAGCAATCCTACGGGAGCCGCAGATACGCAGTATTTT
J gene: TRBJ2-5; D gene: TRBD1; V gene: TRBV5-6; clone size: -; CDR3 protein: CASSGLDRGLEETQYF; CDR3 DNA: TGTGCCAGCAGCGGATTGGACAGGGGGCTCGAAGAGACCCAGTACTTC
J gene: TRBJ2-1; D gene: TRBD2; V gene: TRBV19; clone size: once; CDR3 protein: CASSILAGDSHNEQFF; CDR3 DNA: TGTGCCAGTAGTATACTAGCGGGAGATTCCCACAATGAGCAGTTCTTC
J gene: TRBJ2-3; D gene: TRBD2; V gene: TRBV3-1/TRBV3-2; clone size: -; CDR3 protein: CASSPGTSGTGDTQYF; CDR3 DNA: TGTGCCAGCAGCCCCGGGACTAGCGGGACGGGAGATACGCAGTATTTT
J gene: TRBJ2-1; D gene: TRBD2; V gene: TRBV25-1; clone size: -; CDR3 protein: CASSDLGLAGVRHNEQFF; CDR3 DNA: TGTGCCAGCAGTGATCTCGGACTAGCGGGGGTGAGGCACAATGAGCAGTTCTTC
J gene: TRBJ2-1; D gene: TRBD2; V gene: TRBV19; clone size: -; CDR3 protein: CATKPGLGSYNEQFF; CDR3 DNA: TGTGCCACCAAGCCGGGACTAGGGTCCTACAATGAGCAGTTCTTC